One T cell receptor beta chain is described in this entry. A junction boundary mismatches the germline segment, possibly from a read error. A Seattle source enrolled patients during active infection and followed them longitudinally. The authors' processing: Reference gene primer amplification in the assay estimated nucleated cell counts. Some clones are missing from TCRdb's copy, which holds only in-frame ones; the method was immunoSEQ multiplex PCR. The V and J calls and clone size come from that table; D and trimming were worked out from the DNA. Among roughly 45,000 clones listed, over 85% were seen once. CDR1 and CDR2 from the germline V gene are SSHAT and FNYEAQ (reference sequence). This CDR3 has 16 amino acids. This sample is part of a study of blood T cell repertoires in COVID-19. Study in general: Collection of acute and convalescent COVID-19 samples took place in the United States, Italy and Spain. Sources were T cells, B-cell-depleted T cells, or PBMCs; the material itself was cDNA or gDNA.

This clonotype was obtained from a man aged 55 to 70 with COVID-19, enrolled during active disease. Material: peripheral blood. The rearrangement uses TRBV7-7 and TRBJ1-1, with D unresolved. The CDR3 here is CASSSFASTFRREAFF. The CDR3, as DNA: TGTGCTAGCAGCTCCTTCGCTTCGACTTTTCGACGGGAAGCTTTCTTT.